This T cell receptor beta chain derives from a study of cytomegalovirus exposure and HLA in healthy donors. Study results and caveats: Reported results showed that the classifier diagnosed cytomegalovirus status with high specificity and sensitivity.

Both 60 Vbeta primers and 13 Jbeta primers went into the PCR. The repertoire was sequenced with immunoSEQ multiplex PCR; TCRdb's copy has only in-frame clones and lacks some. This sample yields 200,000 to 250,000 clones, of which over 70% are seen a single time; 2.5% to 3.5% belongs to the top ten. Trimming pared 8 bases from V and 8 bases from J, leaving 16 bases between. The germline V gene has CDR1 GTSNPN and CDR2 SVGIG (reference sequence). The CDR3 sequence is 12 residues long. Comment on this clone: As yet, its antigen is unknown.

This receptor was identified in an older woman in good health and CMV-seropositive. Input material: PBMCs. This chain links TRBV30 with TRBJ2-1; a possible D gene is TRBD1 (5 bases). Here the CDR3 reads CASGDSRDEQFF. The CDR3 bases are TGTGCCAGTGGCGACTCCAGGGATGAGCAGTTCTTC.